The table lists the clone carrying this T cell receptor beta chain with a count of one. This sample stems from a study of blood T cell dynamics during melanoma immunotherapy. Sequencing was performed with immunoSEQ multiplex PCR; in TCRdb, only in-frame clones are kept and a portion is missing. The sample lists about 9,600 clones, about 88% occurring once. J was trimmed by 5 bases and V by 4 bases; bases with no gene match: 8. CDR1 MNHNS and CDR2 SASEGT come from the germline V gene. CDR3 length: 15 residues. The sample's time point: pre-treatment baseline. Sampling occurred pretreatment (T0) and at week 3 (W3), after cycle one of checkpoint blockade.

This TCR came from a human donor with melanoma. The genes are TRBV6-1 and TRBJ1-1; 9 positions match TRBD1. This specimen consisted of blood, obtained from a patient treated with checkpoint blockade. Here the CDR3 DNA reads TGTGCCAGCAGTGCCAAACAGGGGGCGGGAACTGAAGCTTTCTTT. Its protein is CASSAKQGAGTEAFF.